This T cell receptor (beta chain) derives from a study of spatial heterogeneity in lung cancer. For the study at large: Across the raw uncorrected reads, a unique TCR and UMI combination was observed, on average, more than ten times.

The library protocol tagged each TCR cDNA with a unique molecular identifier. TCRdb reanalysed the 5' RACE reads using MiXCR and keeps one entry per CDR3 protein. The sample contains approximately 27,000 distinct CDR3 sequences, 4.5% to 7.5% of which appear only once. Regarding time point: blood at routine non-recurrence follow-up after resection. No cells were sorted before sequencing. The whole RNA sequenced was extracted from tumor, nontumor lung or frozen PBMC. The CDR3 covers 13 residues. V lost 0 bases, J lost 1 base, and 4 bases lay in between. Germline CDR1 reads SEHNR; CDR2 reads FQNEAQ (reference sequence).

This sequence was found in a male donor with early-stage non-small cell lung cancer. This specimen consisted of PBMCs, obtained at follow-up. The chain recombines TRBV7-9 with TRBJ2-7; D is undetermined. The CDR3 protein is CASSLALSYEQYF. The CDR3 coding sequence is TGTGCCAGCAGCTTAGCCTTATCCTACGAGCAGTACTTC.